This TCR beta chain was retrieved from a study of shared clonotypes between healthy human individuals. In the study overall: The people who gave samples were a couple of women and a few men aged 18 to 49.

Deep was the level used in running the assay. As originally analysed: Without quality scores, immunoSEQ junctional reads could not be filtered like full-length reads. The data were produced by immunoSEQ multiplex PCR, yet TCRdb's version contains in-frame clones alone and is incomplete. V and J calls and clone size are those listed in that table; D and trimming were worked out from the DNA. The data contain fewer than 600,000 clones, roughly three quarters of them singletons. Healthy HIV-negative adults with no recent acute infections or vaccinations were recruited as donors. The TCR originated in a woman in her forties in good health. Some clones in this sample may be carry-over from other donors' samples. The specimen was PBMCs.

This CDR3 reads CASSQERDGYNEQFF. CDR3 sequence (DNA): TGCGCCAGCAGCCAAGAACGGGACGGCTACAATGAGCAGTTCTTC. V gene TRBV4-3 combines with J gene TRBJ2-1, with D perhaps assigned TRBD1 or TRBD2 (5 bases each). Germline CDR1 and CDR2: LGHNA and YSLEER. Trimming cost V 0 bases and J 3 bases, with 9 bases left between them. The CDR3 runs 15 residues.